This T cell receptor beta chain was documented in a study of Ad26.COV2.S vaccination and SARS-CoV-2 variants. Profiling relied on immunoSEQ multiplex PCR, and the TCRdb table lists in-frame clones only, not all of them. The data show about 320,000 clones, with 86% seen just once and around 1.9% held by the top ten. Germline V gives CDR1 MGHRA, CDR2 YSYEKL. The CDR3 has 15 residues. Germline trimming cut 5 bases from V and 6 bases from J; bases unmatched to any gene: 7. The treatment here: approximately 18 received Ad26.COV2.S at low or high dose, single or two shots; about 5 received placebo; per-sample allocation not given. It was on day 63 after the first vaccine or placebo injection that samples were taken.

The genes are TRBV4-1 and TRBJ2-3; TRBD1 agrees at 11 bases. The material was peripheral blood, obtained in a trial of Ad26.COV2.S vaccine versus placebo. This clonotype originated in a person between 18 and 65 years old who received the Ad26.COV2.S COVID-19 vaccine or a placebo. The CDR3 sequence is CASSMGQGEWDTQYF. CDR3 nucleotide sequence: TGCGCCAGCAGCATGGGACAGGGGGAATGGGATACGCAGTATTTT.